This T cell receptor (beta chain) emerged from a study of CD8+CD57+ T cells in acquired aplastic anemia. At the level of the study: Quantities of DNA derived from sorted CD4+ and CD8+ cells averaged around 3.2 ug. Study-wide findings and caveats: Roughly 31 CD8+ CDR3 sequences occurred in both the patients and the controls.

This CDR3 comprises 18 residues. The V segment lost 9 bases and the J segment 5 bases; nucleotides outside the gene matches: 23. The germline V gene has CDR1 LNHDA and CDR2 SQIVND (reference sequence). This clonotype has just a few counts. Antigen unknown. Sequencing was done on patients that had shown CD8+CD57+ cell expansion by flow cytometry. As a group, the patients uniformly had severe acquired aplastic anemia. Blood came from patients not yet given any therapy. Genomic DNA served as template for TCR beta VDJ and CDR3 profiling. TCRdb recomputed calls from the reads with MiXCR, one row per CDR3 protein. In the table there are about 470,000 distinct CDR3 sequences, 25% to 40% of which are singletons.

The chain joins TRBV19 to TRBJ1-1, with 8 positions matching TRBD1. This clonotype was sampled from a human donor with aplastic anemia. Sequencing was carried out using sorted CD4+, CD8+, or CD8+CD57+ T cells (not recorded which) from PBMCs. CDR3 loop: CASSKSGQVIAMGTEAFF. In nucleotides, the CDR3 is TGTGCCAGCAGCAAATCGGGACAGGTTATAGCAATGGGTACTGAAGCTTTCTTT.